This T cell receptor (beta chain) was observed in a study of T-cell memory formation after mild COVID-19. In the study overall: TCR clusters showed largely donor specificity.

Whole-study findings and limits: Pre-infection memory held some responding clones, suggesting pre-existing cross-reactive T cells responded. Contracting CD8+ clones were enriched in EMRA, CD4+ mainly in CM and EM.

TCRdb reanalysed the 5' RACE reads using MiXCR and keeps one entry per CDR3 protein. The sample has around 320,000 distinct CDR3 sequences, over 25% seen once; the top ten hold roughly 13%. This clonotype occurred a few times. Its antigen is as yet unknown. This CDR3 has 14 residues. Germline CDR1 and CDR2: MNHEY and SMNVEV (reference sequence). V was clipped by 7 bases and J by 4 bases; unmatched bases: 6. Sequenced sample: PBMCs or a T cell subset sorted from them (not recorded which). The rearrangement links TRBV27 to TRBJ2-2, with TRBD1 identical over 7 bases. The receptor comes from an adult woman who had mild COVID-19 (a few samples of this study predate the infection). Cell type and time point are not known. The CDR3, as DNA: TGTGCCAGCATTGACAGGGAAGGCACCGGGGAGCTGTTTTTT. As protein: CASIDREGTGELFF.